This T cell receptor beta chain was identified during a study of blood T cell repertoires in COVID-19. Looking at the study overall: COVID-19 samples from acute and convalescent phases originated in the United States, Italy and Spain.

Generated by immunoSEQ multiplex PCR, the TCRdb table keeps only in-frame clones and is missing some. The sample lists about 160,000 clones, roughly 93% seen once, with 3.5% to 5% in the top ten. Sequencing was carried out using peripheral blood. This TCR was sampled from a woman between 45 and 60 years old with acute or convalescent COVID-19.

In nucleotides, the CDR3 is TGTGCCAGTAGTACTCTTGGACAGGGGAATCAGCCCCAGCATTTT. Residues: CASSTLGQGNQPQHF. This rearrangement joins TRBV19 to TRBJ1-5; TRBD1 agrees at 9 bases. This CDR3 region has 15 residues. Germline assignment: CDR1 LNHDA and CDR2 SQIVND (reference sequence). J was trimmed by 4 bases and V by 4 bases; bases with no gene match: 5. The full variable domain, with the rest looked up from reference TRBV19 and TRBJ1-5, is DGGITQSPKYLFRKEGQNVTLSCEQNLNHDAMYWYRQDPGQGLRLIYYSQIVNDFQKGDIAEGYSVSREKKESFPLTVTSAQKNPTAFYLCASSTLGQGNQPQHFGDGTRLSIL.